This T cell receptor beta chain was identified in a study of blood T cell repertoires in COVID-19. Study-wide context: Donors in the United States, Italy and Spain gave samples during acute or convalescent COVID-19. From T cells, B-cell-depleted T cells, or PBMCs came the material, which was cDNA or gDNA.

The cohort comprised adults aged roughly 18 to 95 years residing in approximately 25 US areas. Per the original methods: Estimates of nucleated cell counts were drawn from the amplification of reference gene primers. Sequencing was performed with immunoSEQ multiplex PCR; in TCRdb, only in-frame clones are kept and a portion is missing. That table is the source of V, J and clone size, and D and trimming were worked out from the DNA. The table lists hundreds of thousands of clones, less than 90% of them singletons. Germline values: CDR1 SGDLS, CDR2 YYNGEE. V lost 4 bases, J lost 3 bases, and 8 bases lay in between. The CDR3 has 14 residues.

This receptor was obtained from a young woman who had recovered from COVID-19. The V call is TRBV9, the J call TRBJ1-6; D is uncertain. Sequences were obtained from PBMCs or T cells enriched from blood (not recorded which). The CDR3 protein is CASSPGSYNSPLHF. DNA for the CDR3: TGTGCCAGCAGCCCTGGTAGCTATAATTCACCCCTCCACTTT.